These T cell receptor beta chains were read from a single sample in a study of T cell responses to AZD1222 COVID-19 vaccine. Assay used: immunoSEQ multiplex PCR; TCRdb lists only in-frame clones, some missing. The table shows 95,000 to 100,000 clones, with about 90% occurring only once. The sequences come from peripheral blood, collected on day 0 of AZD1222 vaccination. The receptor source for this set is an adult in good health. The CDR3 runs from the conserved cysteine through the conserved F or W. Fields, in order: CDR3 length, clone size, D gene, V gene, J gene, CDR3 DNA, CDR3 protein. D genes are given only for firm matches. For some rows the clone size is stated as once, few or many, or as a class when expanded; others skip it.

13,-,-,TRBV12-3/TRBV12-4,TRBJ2-2,TGTGCCAGCAGTCCACCGAACACCGGGGAGCTGTTTTTT,CASSPPNTGELFF
16,-,-,TRBV5-1,TRBJ2-2,TGCGCCAGCGCCCTTCTATCTCCGACAAACACCGGGGAGCTGTTTTTT,CASALLSPTNTGELFF
13,-,TRBD1,TRBV19,TRBJ1-1,TGTGCCAGTGGGACAGATAAGAACACTGAAGCTTTCTTT,CASGTDKNTEAFF
15,-,TRBD1,TRBV5-6,TRBJ1-2,TGTGCCAGCAGCCGCCCGCGACAGGGAAACTATGGCTACACCTTC,CASSRPRQGNYGYTF
9,-,-,TRBV10-1,TRBJ2-3,TGCGCCAGCCGGGATACGCAGTATTTT,CASRDTQYF
14,-,-,TRBV19,TRBJ2-7,TGTGCCAGTAGCATTTACAGGAACTCCTACGAGCAGTACTTC,CASSIYRNSYEQYF
16,-,-,TRBV7-9,TRBJ2-7,TGTGCCAGCAGCTTAGGGGGCGGCAGGGTCTCCTACGAGCAGTACTTC,CASSLGGGRVSYEQYF
16,-,TRBD2,TRBV13,TRBJ2-1,TGTGCCAGCAGCACCGGGGGTAGCGGGAGAGGAAATGAGCAGTTCTTC,CASSTGGSGRGNEQFF
13,-,-,TRBV5-1,TRBJ1-1,TGCGCCAGCAGCTTCCAGGGTTTAACTGAAGCTTTCTTT,CASSFQGLTEAFF
13,-,-,TRBV10-3,TRBJ1-1,TGTGCCATCAGAGGACAGCTGAACACTGAAGCTTTCTTT,CAIRGQLNTEAFF
15,-,TRBD2,TRBV10-2,TRBJ2-4,TGCGCCAGCGCCTCGGGGGGTCCCAAGGTGAACATTCAGTACTTC,CASASGGPKVNIQYF
11,-,-,TRBV10-3,TRBJ1-2,TGTGCCACCACAGGGAGCTATGGCTACACCTTC,CATTGSYGYTF
15,-,-,TRBV7-9,TRBJ1-1,TGTGCCAGCAGCTTATCCGGGACAAGAGGAGAAGAAGCTTTCTTT,CASSLSGTRGEEAFF
15,once,TRBD2,TRBV6-5,TRBJ2-7,TGTGCCAGCAGTAGATCTAGCGGGAGGGGAGGTTGGCAGTACTTC,CASSRSSGRGGWQYF
14,-,TRBD2,TRBV2,TRBJ2-7,TGTGCCAGCAGGCCCGGGACTAAAACCTACGAGCAGTACTTC,CASRPGTKTYEQYF
14,-,TRBD1,TRBV28,TRBJ1-6,TGTGCCAGCAAAAGGACAGGGCGTTATTCACCCCTCCACTTT,CASKRTGRYSPLHF
16,-,TRBD2,TRBV7-2,TRBJ2-3,TGTGCCAGCAGCTTAGGGGGAGGGCCCAGGCTTGATACGCAGTATTTT,CASSLGGGPRLDTQYF
12,-,-,TRBV27,TRBJ2-7,TGTGCCAGCAGTTTTCGGGGATACGAGCAGTACTTC,CASSFRGYEQYF
13,medium-sized,-,TRBV5-1,TRBJ2-1,TGCGCCAGCAGCCGCTCTCCCACGAATGAGCAGTTCTTC,CASSRSPTNEQFF
15,-,TRBD1,TRBV7-2,TRBJ1-2,TGTGCCAGCAGCTTACAGGGGGCGCGGGGCTATGGCTACACCTTC,CASSLQGARGYGYTF
14,-,TRBD1,TRBV7-9,TRBJ1-1,TGTGCCAGCAGCCAGGGACAGATGAACACTGAAGCTTTCTTT,CASSQGQMNTEAFF
15,once,TRBD1,TRBV29-1,TRBJ2-1,TGCAGCGTCCAGGAGGGACAGGGCTCCTACAATGAGCAGTTCTTC,CSVQEGQGSYNEQFF
15,-,-,TRBV19,TRBJ1-1,TGTGCCAGTAGTATGGTCTGGACAGTCCTGCATGAAGCTTTCTTT,CASSMVWTVLHEAFF
15,-,TRBD1,TRBV6-1,TRBJ2-7,TGTGCCAGCAGTGAAGGCGGGACAGGGTTCTACGAGCAGTACTTC,CASSEGGTGFYEQYF
17,-,-,TRBV5-4,TRBJ2-1,TGTGCCAGCAGCATGCAAAACACAGGGCCCTACTACAATGAGCAGTTCTTC,CASSMQNTGPYYNEQFF
14,-,TRBD2,TRBV7-9,TRBJ2-7,TGCGCCAGCAGTCCCTCGACTAGCCTTTACGAGCAGTACTTC,CASSPSTSLYEQYF
13,-,TRBD1,TRBV18,TRBJ2-5,TGTGCCAGCTCACCGGGGACAGGGGAGACCCAGTACTTC,CASSPGTGETQYF